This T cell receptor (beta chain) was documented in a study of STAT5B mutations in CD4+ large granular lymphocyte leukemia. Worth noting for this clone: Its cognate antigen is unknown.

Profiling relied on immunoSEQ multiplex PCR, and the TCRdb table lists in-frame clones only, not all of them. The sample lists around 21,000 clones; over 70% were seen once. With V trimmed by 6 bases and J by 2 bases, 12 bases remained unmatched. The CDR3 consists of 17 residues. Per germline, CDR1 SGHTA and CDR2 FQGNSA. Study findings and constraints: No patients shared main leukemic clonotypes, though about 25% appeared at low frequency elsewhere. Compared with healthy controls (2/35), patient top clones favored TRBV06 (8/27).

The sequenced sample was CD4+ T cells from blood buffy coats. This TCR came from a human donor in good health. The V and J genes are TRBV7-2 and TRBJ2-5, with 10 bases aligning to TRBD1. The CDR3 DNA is TGTGCCAGCAGTCCCCGGGGGACAGGGGTTTCTCAAGAGACCCAGTACTTC. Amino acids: CASSPRGTGVSQETQYF.